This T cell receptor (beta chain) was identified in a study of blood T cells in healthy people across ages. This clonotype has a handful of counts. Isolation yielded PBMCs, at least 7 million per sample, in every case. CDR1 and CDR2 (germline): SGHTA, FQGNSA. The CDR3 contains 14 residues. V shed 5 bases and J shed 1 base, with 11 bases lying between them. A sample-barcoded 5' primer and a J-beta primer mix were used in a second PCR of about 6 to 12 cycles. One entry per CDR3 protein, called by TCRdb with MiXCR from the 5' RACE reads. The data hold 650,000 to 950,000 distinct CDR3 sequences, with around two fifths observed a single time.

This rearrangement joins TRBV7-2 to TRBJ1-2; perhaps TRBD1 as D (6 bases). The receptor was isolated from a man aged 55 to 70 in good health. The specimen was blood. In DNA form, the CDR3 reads TGTGCCAGCAGCCCTCAACAGGGTAACTATGGCTACACCTTC. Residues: CASSPQQGNYGYTF. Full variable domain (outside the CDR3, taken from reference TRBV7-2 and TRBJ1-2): GAGVSQSPSNKVTEKGKDVELRCDPISGHTALYWYRQSLGQGLEFLIYFQGNSAPDKSGLPSDRFSAERTGGSVSTLTIQRTQQEDSAVYLCASSPQQGNYGYTFGSGTRLTVV.